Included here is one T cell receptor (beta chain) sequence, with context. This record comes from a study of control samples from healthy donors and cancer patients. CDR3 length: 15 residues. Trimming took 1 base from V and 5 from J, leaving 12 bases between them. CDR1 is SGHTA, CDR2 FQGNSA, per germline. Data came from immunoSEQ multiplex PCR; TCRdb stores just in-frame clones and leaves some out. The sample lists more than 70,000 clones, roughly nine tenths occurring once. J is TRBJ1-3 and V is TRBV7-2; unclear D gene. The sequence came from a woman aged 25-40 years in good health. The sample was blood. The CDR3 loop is CASSLDTGSRNTIYF. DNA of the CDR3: TGTGCCAGCAGCTTAGATACGGGGTCAAGAAACACCATATATTTT. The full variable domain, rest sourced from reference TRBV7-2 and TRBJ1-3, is GAGVSQSPSNKVTEKGKDVELRCDPISGHTALYWYRQSLGQGLEFLIYFQGNSAPDKSGLPSDRFSAERTGGSVSTLTIQRTQQEDSAVYLCASSLDTGSRNTIYFGEGSWLTVV.